A single sample is the source of the 11 T cell receptor beta chains below, sequenced in a study of T cell responses to AZD1222 COVID-19 vaccine. Libraries were prepared by immunoSEQ multiplex PCR; TCRdb keeps only in-frame clonotypes and omits some of them. The profile shows some 99,000 clones, less than 85% of them singletons. The starting material was peripheral blood, obtained 28 days after the second AZD1222 dose. The receptors here all came from an adult who received the AZD1222 COVID-19 vaccine.

The chain joins TRBV14 to TRBJ2-7; unclear D gene. The CDR3 length is 12 residues. Germline values: CDR1 SGHDN, CDR2 FVKESK. The V end was cut by 4 bases, the J end by 5 bases, with 9 bases between. The CDR3: CASSPTRNEQYF. DNA of the CDR3: TGTGCCAGCAGCCCGACTCGTAACGAGCAGTACTTC.

This rearrangement joins TRBV5-1 to TRBJ1-6; D is undetermined. Germline assignment: CDR1 SGHRS and CDR2 YFSETQ. This CDR3 spans 14 amino acids. V lost 1 base and J 7 bases, leaving 9 bases between the germline ends. Written as DNA, the CDR3 is TGCGCCAGCAGCTTGTGGGGTAGGAATTCACCCCTCCACTTT. Residues: CASSLWGRNSPLHF.

The CDR3 DNA reads as TGTGCCAGCAGCTTGCAAGGGGACTCCTACGAGCAGTACTTC. This sequence encodes CASSLQGDSYEQYF. V and J are TRBV7-2 and TRBJ2-7; TRBD1 is a possible D gene (5 bases). The V and J ends lost 3 bases and 0 bases respectively, with 9 bases between them. The CDR3 is 14 amino acids. Per germline, CDR1 SGHTA and CDR2 FQGNSA.

The chain employs TRBV6-1 and TRBJ2-7, with a tentative D call TRBD1 (6 bases). The length of the CDR3 is 14 residues. The germline V gene encodes CDR1 MNHNS and CDR2 SASEGT. Trimming took 1 base from V and 3 from J, leaving 10 bases between them. The CDR3, as DNA: TGTGCCAGCAGTGAAGTGGGGACACTCTACGAGCAGTACTTC. Translating it yields CASSEVGTLYEQYF.

The chain combines TRBV7-3 with TRBJ2-1, with 12 bases matching TRBD2. The CDR3 loop spans 14 amino acids. Trimming took 5 bases from V and 8 from J; bases not matched to a gene: 4. CDR1 is SGHTA, CDR2 FQGTGA, per germline. This CDR3 is CASSPTSGSYEQFF. The CDR3, as DNA: TGTGCCAGCAGCCCGACTAGCGGGAGCTATGAGCAGTTCTTC. Full variable domain (remainder filled in from reference TRBV7-3 and TRBJ2-1): GAGVSQTPSNKVTEKGKYVELRCDPISGHTALYWYRQSLGQGPEFLIYFQGTGAADDSGLPNDRFFAVRPEGSVSTLKIQRTERGDSAVYLCASSPTSGSYEQFFGPGTRLTVL.

The chain combines TRBV7-6 with TRBJ1-1; the D gene is possibly TRBD1 (5 bases). The CDR3 spans 13 residues. V lost 1 base and J lost 3, with 6 bases in between. Germline CDR1 is SGHVS and CDR2 is FNYEAQ. The DNA for the CDR3 is TGTGCCAGCAGCTTAGGGGACTACACTGAAGCTTTCTTT. Encoded protein: CASSLGDYTEAFF.

DNA of the CDR3: TGTGCCAGCAGCGCCAGGACAGGGGGTCCCGACACCGGGGAGCTGTTTTTT. Protein product: CASSARTGGPDTGELFF. The chain has TRBV7-8 and TRBJ2-2, with 10 bases that match TRBD1. J lost 3 bases, V lost 5 bases, and 9 bases had no gene match. Germline V gene sequence: CDR1 SGHVS, CDR2 FQNEAQ. The CDR3 is 17 residues long.

The chain has TRBV2 and TRBJ2-2; D might be TRBD1 (5 bases). The V end was cut by 6 bases, the J end by 5 bases, with 10 bases between. CDR1 and CDR2 from the germline V gene are SNHLY and FYNNEI. This CDR3 spans 13 amino acids. CDR3 amino acids: CASREQVTGELFF. CDR3 bases: TGTGCCAGCAGGGAACAGGTTACCGGGGAGCTGTTTTTT.

This clone showed up just a few times. This chain uses TRBV5-1 with TRBJ1-6; a weak D match, TRBD1 (6 bases). CDR3 size: 15 residues. V dropped 7 bases and J dropped 9 bases, with 20 bases sitting between them. Per the germline V gene, CDR1 is SGHRS and CDR2 is YFSETQ. CDR3 DNA: TGCGCCAGCCAGCAGGTCGGGGGAGGGGGTTCACCCCTCCACTTT. Its protein product is CASQQVGGGGSPLHF. Full variable domain (missing parts from reference TRBV5-1 and TRBJ1-6): KAGVTQTPRYLIKTRGQQVTLSCSPISGHRSVSWYQQTPGQGLQFLFEYFSETQRNKGNFPGRFSGRQFSNSRSEMNVSTLELGDSALYLCASQQVGGGGSPLHFGNGTRLTVT.

The chain is built from TRBV7-6 and TRBJ1-2, with D perhaps TRBD1 (6 bases). V was clipped by 1 base and J by 4 bases, with 13 bases between them. There are 15 residues in the CDR3. Germline V lookup: CDR1 SGHVS, CDR2 FNYEAQ. The CDR3 DNA sequence: TGTGCCAGCAGCTTAGTAGCACAGGGAAGCTATGGCTACACCTTC. Its protein product is CASSLVAQGSYGYTF.

This chain joins TRBV5-1 and TRBJ1-1; D is undetermined. CDR3 size: 14 residues. With 1 base removed from V and 1 base from J, the gap between germline ends came to 8 bases. The germline V gene has CDR1 SGHRS and CDR2 YFSETQ. CDR3 sequence: CASSLRTQNTEAFF. CDR3 nucleotides: TGCGCCAGCAGCTTGAGGACCCAGAACACTGAAGCTTTCTTT.